The rows below give T cell receptor beta chains drawn from one sample of a study of regulatory T cells. Here immunoSEQ multiplex PCR was the method, and the copy in TCRdb shows in-frame clones only, minus some. The sample has about 35,000 clones, about 89% seen once. Sequencing was done on a sample of conventional CD4+ T cells sorted from blood. All receptors derive from a person between 18 and 30 years old with CD3G deficiency. The CDR3 runs from the conserved cysteine through the conserved F or W. The order of the fields is D gene, J gene, V gene, clone size, CDR3 protein, CDR3 DNA. D genes are given only for firm matches. The size entry is marked missing in some rows and otherwise reads once, few, many or a size class.

TRBD2 | TRBJ2-1 | TRBV28 | NA | CASSPAGLAGYNEQFF | TGTGCCAGCAGCCCGGCGGGACTAGCGGGCTACAATGAGCAGTTCTTC
NA | TRBJ2-2 | TRBV25-1 | few | CAFVGTGELFF | TGTGCTTTTGTGGGGACCGGGGAGCTGTTTTTT
NA | TRBJ2-1 | TRBV28 | NA | CASSGPGHNEQFF | TGTGCCAGCAGTGGTCCTGGGCACAATGAGCAGTTCTTC
NA | TRBJ1-1 | TRBV6-1 | NA | CASSSLYWNTEAFF | TGTGCCAGCAGTTCCCTCTATTGGAACACTGAAGCTTTCTTT
NA | TRBJ2-7 | TRBV6-1 | NA | CASSPPRAGAEQYF | TGTGCCAGCAGTCCTCCAAGGGCAGGCGCAGAGCAGTACTTC
NA | TRBJ2-2 | TRBV6-1 | NA | CASSVGRRGPGELFF | TGTGCCAGCAGTGTGGGCAGGCGCGGGCCCGGGGAGCTGTTTTTT
TRBD2 | TRBJ2-4 | TRBV28 | NA | CASRGLAGGPGAKNIQYF | TGTGCCAGCAGGGGACTAGCGGGAGGGCCCGGAGCCAAAAACATTCAGTACTTC
TRBD2 | TRBJ2-5 | TRBV5-1 | NA | CASSWLAGGSGETQYF | TGCGCCAGCAGCTGGTTAGCGGGAGGGTCAGGAGAGACCCAGTACTTC
NA | TRBJ2-7 | TRBV10-3 | NA | CAISKTGTNYEQYF | TGTGCCATCAGCAAAACAGGGACGAACTACGAGCAGTACTTC
TRBD1 | TRBJ2-7 | TRBV28 | once | CASSLDRVPSNEQYF | TGTGCCAGCAGCTTGGACAGGGTTCCCTCTAACGAGCAGTACTTC
TRBD1 | TRBJ1-2 | TRBV5-1 | NA | CASSQGTGEGGYTF | TGCGCCAGCAGCCAAGGGACAGGGGAAGGTGGCTACACCTTC
NA | TRBJ1-1 | TRBV19 | once | CASTRGLSGNTEAFF | TGTGCCAGTACCCGCGGATTGTCAGGGAACACTGAAGCTTTCTTT
NA | TRBJ2-3 | TRBV7-9 | once | CASSFYLAVGKDTQYF | TGTGCCAGCAGCTTCTATTTAGCGGTGGGGAAGGATACGCAGTATTTT
NA | TRBJ2-1 | TRBV11-2 | NA | CASSPPGTNALHEQFF | TGTGCCAGCAGCCCGCCCGGGACAAATGCCCTACATGAGCAGTTCTTC
NA | TRBJ2-4 | TRBV28 | NA | CASSPSTQVGKNIQYF | TGTGCCAGCAGTCCGTCCACCCAGGTCGGCAAAAACATTCAGTACTTC
NA | TRBJ1-1 | TRBV5-1 | NA | CASRSGTVNTEAFF | TGCGCCAGCAGGTCCGGGACGGTGAACACTGAAGCTTTCTTT
NA | TRBJ2-2 | TRBV19 | NA | CASSIQGGTNTGELFF | TGTGCCAGTAGTATCCAAGGGGGTACTAACACCGGGGAGCTGTTTTTT
TRBD1 | TRBJ1-2 | TRBV6-1 | NA | CASGRPGQLYGYTF | TGTGCCAGCGGCCGACCGGGACAGCTCTATGGCTACACCTTC
NA | TRBJ2-2 | TRBV19 | NA | CASSRQNTGELFF | TGTGCCAGTAGTAGGCAGAACACCGGGGAGCTGTTTTTT
NA | TRBJ1-4 | TRBV5-1 | NA | CASSLGRGYNEKLFF | TGCGCCAGCAGCTTGGGACGGGGATACAATGAAAAACTGTTTTTT
NA | TRBJ1-5 | TRBV6-1 | few | CASSEGMRRPQHF | TGTGCCAGCAGTGAAGGAATGAGAAGGCCCCAGCATTTT
NA | TRBJ1-2 | TRBV4-1 | NA | CASSQEPDPARGYTF | TGCGCCAGCAGCCAAGAACCGGATCCGGCGAGGGGCTACACCTTC
NA | TRBJ1-1 | TRBV6-1 | NA | CASSERPGTTEAFF | TGTGCCAGCAGTGAGCGACCCGGGACCACTGAAGCTTTCTTT
NA | TRBJ1-1 | TRBV6-6 | NA | CASSYGAGLGTEAFF | TGTGCCAGCAGTTACGGGGCAGGGTTGGGCACTGAAGCTTTCTTT
TRBD1 | TRBJ1-6 | TRBV7-8 | NA | CASSPRTGWSSPLHF | TGTGCCAGCAGCCCGAGGACAGGTTGGAGTTCACCCCTCCACTTT
TRBD1 | TRBJ1-2 | TRBV5-1 | NA | CASSVRQGLGYGYTF | TGCGCCAGCAGCGTACGACAGGGCCTTGGCTATGGCTACACCTTC
NA | TRBJ2-3 | TRBV5-1 | NA | CASSPGDSYTDTQYF | TGCGCCAGCAGCCCGGGGGACAGTTACACAGATACGCAGTATTTT
TRBD2 | TRBJ2-1 | TRBV11-2 | NA | CASSLGTSGRVPRYNEQFF | TGTGCCAGCAGCTTAGGGACTAGCGGGAGGGTCCCTCGGTACAATGAGCAGTTCTTC
TRBD2 | TRBJ2-7 | TRBV6-1 | NA | CASSPLAGTYEQYF | TGTGCCAGCAGTCCTCTAGCGGGGACCTACGAGCAGTACTTC
NA | TRBJ2-1 | TRBV19 | NA | CASAQIEGLTVFF | TGTGCCAGTGCCCAGATAGAGGGCCTTACTGTGTTCTTC
NA | TRBJ2-2 | TRBV21-1 | NA | CASSKKLASYTGELFF | TGTGCCAGCAGCAAAAAGCTAGCTTCCTACACCGGGGAGCTGTTTTTT
TRBD2 | TRBJ2-3 | TRBV7-9 | NA | CASTSGGSDTQYF | TGTGCCAGCACCTCGGGGGGGTCAGATACGCAGTATTTT
TRBD1 | TRBJ2-7 | TRBV7-8 | once | CASSLFRDSREQYF | TGTGCCAGCAGCTTATTCCGGGACAGCCGCGAGCAGTACTTC